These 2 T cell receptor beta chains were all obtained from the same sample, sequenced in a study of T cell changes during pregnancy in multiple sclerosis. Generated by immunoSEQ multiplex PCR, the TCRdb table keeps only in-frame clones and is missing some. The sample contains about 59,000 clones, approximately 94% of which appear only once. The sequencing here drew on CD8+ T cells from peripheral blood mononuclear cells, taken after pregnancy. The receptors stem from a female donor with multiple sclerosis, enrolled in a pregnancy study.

The CDR3 region is CASRLTSGRFYNEQFF. The CDR3, as DNA: TGTGCCAGCAGACTGACTAGCGGGAGGTTCTACAATGAGCAGTTCTTC. The chain employs TRBV7-9 and TRBJ2-1; 13 nucleotides match TRBD2. This CDR3 contains 16 residues. Germline assignment: CDR1 SEHNR and CDR2 FQNEAQ (reference sequence). The junction had 5 bases not matched to a gene; V was cut back by 6 bases and J by 3 bases. Full variable domain (remainder filled in from reference TRBV7-9 and TRBJ2-1): DTGVSQNPRHKITKRGQNVTFRCDPISEHNRLYWYRQTLGQGPEFLTYFQNEAQLEKSRLLSDRFSAERPKGSFSTLEIQRTEQGDSAMYLCASRLTSGRFYNEQFFGPGTRLTVL.

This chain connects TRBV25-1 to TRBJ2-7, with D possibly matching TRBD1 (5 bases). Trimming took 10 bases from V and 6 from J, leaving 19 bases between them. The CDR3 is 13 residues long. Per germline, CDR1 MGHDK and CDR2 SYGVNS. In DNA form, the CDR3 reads TGTGCCAAATTACGGACAACTCTACCCGAGCAGTACTTC. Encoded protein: CAKLRTTLPEQYF.